One sample yielded the 9 T cell receptor beta chains listed below, sequenced in a study of radiotherapy plus CTLA-4 blockade in lung cancer. Profiling relied on immunoSEQ multiplex PCR, and the TCRdb table lists in-frame clones only, not all of them. Of about 88,000 clones detected, 72% appear once; the ten largest clones hold over 12%. The starting material was peripheral blood, obtained from a patient treated with radiotherapy plus ipilimumab. The source is a human donor with non-small cell lung cancer that progressed on radiotherapy plus ipilimumab.

The sample holds one count of this clone. The rearrangement uses TRBV5-1 and TRBJ2-7; D unresolved. The V and J ends lost 7 bases and 3 bases respectively, with 8 bases between them. This CDR3 comprises 11 residues. Germline CDR1 and CDR2: SGHRS and YFSETQ. CDR3 loop: CASGTNYEQYF. CDR3 bases: TGCGCCAGCGGAACCAACTACGAGCAGTACTTC.

The V and J genes are TRBV6-1 and TRBJ2-5; 7 bases match TRBD2. V was clipped by 5 bases and J by 3 bases; unmatched bases: 3. Per the germline V gene, CDR1 is MNHNS and CDR2 is SASEGT. This CDR3 region has 13 residues. In DNA, the CDR3 is TGTGCCAGCAGTTCGGCGGGAGAAGAGACCCAGTACTTC. Protein sequence: CASSSAGEETQYF.

This chain joins TRBV27 and TRBJ2-3, with a weak D call TRBD1 (6 bases). The CDR3 has 14 residues. The ends were cut back, 3 bases at V and 6 bases at J, with 13 bases in the middle. Germline CDR1 reads MNHEY; CDR2 reads SMNVEV (reference sequence). CDR3 DNA: TGTGCCAGCAGTTTCTTGGACAGTTCCGATACGCAGTATTTT. Encoded protein: CASSFLDSSDTQYF.

This chain uses TRBV4-1 with TRBJ2-1; possibly TRBD1 or TRBD2 for D (6 bases each). Germline lookup yields CDR1 MGHRA and CDR2 YSYEKL. This CDR3 has 14 amino acids. Trimming removed 4 bases at V and 4 bases at J, with 11 bases between. The CDR3 sequence is CASSPIGGYNEQFF. CDR3 nucleotide sequence: TGCGCCAGCAGCCCTATAGGGGGGTACAATGAGCAGTTCTTC.

The rearrangement joins TRBV9 to TRBJ1-4; perhaps TRBD1 as D (5 bases). Trimming cost V 4 bases and J 0 bases, with 10 bases left between them. Germline lookup yields CDR1 SGDLS and CDR2 YYNGEE. The CDR3 contains 15 residues. This chain's CDR3 is CASSLGRTTNEKLFF. As DNA, the CDR3 is TGTGCCAGCAGCCTGGGGCGTACAACTAATGAAAAACTGTTTTTT.

J is TRBJ2-1 and V is TRBV5-6; TRBD2 might be the D (6 bases). In germline, CDR1 is SGHDT, CDR2 YYEEEE. Between the trimmed V and J ends, which lost 3 bases and 8 bases, there was a span of 6 bases. The length of the CDR3 is 11 residues. The CDR3 loop reads CASSWDYEQFF. For the CDR3, the DNA is TGTGCCAGCAGCTGGGACTATGAGCAGTTCTTC.

The rearrangement uses TRBV27 and TRBJ1-2; D is possibly TRBD1 (5 bases). Germline V CDR1 and CDR2: MNHEY, SMNVEV (reference sequence). V lost 2 bases, J lost 0 bases, and 13 bases lay in between. The CDR3 loop spans 16 amino acids. CDR3 region: CASSLVRGSANYGYTF. CDR3 DNA: TGTGCCAGCAGTTTAGTGAGGGGATCAGCTAACTATGGCTACACCTTC.

The rearrangement uses TRBV11-2 and TRBJ2-1; D perhaps matches TRBD1 (6 bases). Germline V gives CDR1 SGHAT, CDR2 FQNNGV. This CDR3 is 14 amino acids long. V lost 5 bases and J 7 bases, leaving 15 bases between the germline ends. CDR3 sequence: CASSPPPQGNEQFF. CDR3 bases: TGTGCCAGCAGCCCCCCACCACAGGGAAATGAGCAGTTCTTC.

The chain couples TRBV7-6 to TRBJ1-2; 8 bases agree with TRBD1. Losses at the gene ends were 4 bases for V and 5 bases for J; bases not matched to a gene: 6. The CDR3 extends over 14 amino acids. The germline V gene has CDR1 SGHVS and CDR2 FNYEAQ. This CDR3 is CASSSGQGSYGYTF. CDR3 nucleotides: TGTGCCAGCAGCTCAGGACAGGGATCATATGGCTACACCTTC.